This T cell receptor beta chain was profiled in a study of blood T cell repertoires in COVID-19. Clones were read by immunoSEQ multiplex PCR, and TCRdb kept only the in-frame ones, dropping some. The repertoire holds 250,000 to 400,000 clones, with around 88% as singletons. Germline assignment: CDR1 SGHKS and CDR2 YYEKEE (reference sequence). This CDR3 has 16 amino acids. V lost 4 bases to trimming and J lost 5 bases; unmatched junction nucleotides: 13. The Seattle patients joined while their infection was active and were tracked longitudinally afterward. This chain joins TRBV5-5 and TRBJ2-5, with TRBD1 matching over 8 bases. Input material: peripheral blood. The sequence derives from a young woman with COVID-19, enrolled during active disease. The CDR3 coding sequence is TGTGCCAGCAGCCACCAGGACAGGGCGCGCCTTGAGACCCAGTACTTC. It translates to CASSHQDRARLETQYF.